What follows describes a single T cell receptor beta chain. Per the study methods: Using reference gene primer amplification, nucleated cell counts were estimated. TCRdb's copy holds only in-frame clones and misses some; the assay was immunoSEQ multiplex PCR. Clone size and V and J calls were adopted from that table, with D and trimming inferred from the DNA. The sample consists of approximately 110,000 clones, approximately 80% of them appearing once. Per germline, CDR1 SQVTM and CDR2 ANQGSEA. The CDR3 has 12 amino acids. V lost 8 bases to trimming and J lost 3 bases; unmatched junction nucleotides: 5. The data are from a study of blood T cell repertoires in COVID-19. Study at large: Both acute and convalescent COVID-19 samples were obtained from the United States, Italy and Spain. From T cells, B-cell-depleted T cells, or PBMCs came the material, which was cDNA or gDNA.

The chain joins TRBV29-1 to TRBJ2-7; TRBD1 matches at 9 bases. This receptor was obtained from a woman between 65 and 79 years old with acute or convalescent COVID-19. Specimen: peripheral blood. Here the CDR3 DNA reads TGCAGCTTCCGGACAGGGGTCTACGAGCAGTACTTC. Translating it yields CSFRTGVYEQYF.